The 3 T cell receptor beta chains below come from one sample, sequenced in a study of blood T cell repertoires in COVID-19. Profiled with immunoSEQ multiplex PCR; TCRdb holds only in-frame clones, not every one. The sample holds around 82,000 clones, roughly 85% seen once. The material sequenced was peripheral blood. These receptors came from a man aged 45-60 years with COVID-19, enrolled during active disease.

The V gene is TRBV4-1, the J gene TRBJ2-1; D remains unclear. The CDR3 totals 17 residues. The V gene's germline CDR1 is MGHRA and CDR2 YSYEKL. With 4 bases removed from V and 0 bases from J, the gap between germline ends came to 16 bases. DNA for the CDR3: TGCGCCAGCAGCCCGAAGATTACGACAAGCTCCTACAATGAGCAGTTCTTC. Its translation is CASSPKITTSSYNEQFF.

V gene TRBV18 combines with J gene TRBJ2-1; D is possibly TRBD1 (5 bases). V dropped 3 bases and J dropped 0 bases, with 9 bases sitting between them. The CDR3 has 15 residues. In germline, CDR1 is KGHSH, CDR2 LQKENI. CDR3 in amino acids: CASSPGRNSYNEQFF. CDR3 in DNA: TGTGCCAGCTCACCGGGGCGAAACTCCTACAATGAGCAGTTCTTC.

The chain carries TRBV6-5 and TRBJ1-6; D not certain. Trimming shortened V by 8 bases and J by 0 bases, and 11 bases separated the two germline ends. The CDR3 is 15 amino acids. Germline values: CDR1 MNHEY, CDR2 SVGAGI. CDR3 protein: CASGTESSYNSPLHF. The CDR3 DNA reads TGTGCCAGCGGAACAGAAAGCTCCTATAATTCACCCCTCCACTTT.